The rows below give T cell receptor beta chains drawn from one sample of a study of a mutant IDH1 vaccine in newly diagnosed glioma. Data came from immunoSEQ multiplex PCR; TCRdb stores just in-frame clones and leaves some out. This sample has about 25,000 clones, with approximately 80% found just once. These receptors are not linked to any known antigen. This sample comprised PBMCs, obtained from a glioma patient whose treatment included an IDH1 peptide vaccine. The receptors come from a man aged 35 to 55 with glioma. Each CDR3 is given with its conserved first and last residue. A D gene is named only where the DNA matches it firmly. The size of a clone is reported for some rows only, either as once, few or many, or as a class for expanded clones.

abundance: .
v_gene: TRBV6-4
d_gene: .
j_gene: TRBJ2-3
CDR3nt: TGTGCCAGCAGTGACTCGTGGAGGGGCACAGATACGCAGTATTTT
CDR3aa: CASSDSWRGTDTQYF

abundance: .
v_gene: TRBV18
d_gene: .
j_gene: TRBJ2-5
CDR3nt: TGTGCCAGCTCACCAGGGAACGGAGAGACCCAGTACTTC
CDR3aa: CASSPGNGETQYF

abundance: .
v_gene: TRBV20-1
d_gene: .
j_gene: TRBJ2-1
CDR3nt: TGCAGTGCTAGAGAGATCAATGAGCAGTTCTTC
CDR3aa: CSAREINEQFF

abundance: .
v_gene: TRBV10-3
d_gene: TRBD2
j_gene: TRBJ2-1
CDR3nt: TGTGCCATCAGTGAGTCGTGGGAGGGCTCCTACAATGAGCAGTTCTTC
CDR3aa: CAISESWEGSYNEQFF

abundance: once
v_gene: TRBV20-1
d_gene: TRBD1
j_gene: TRBJ1-2
CDR3nt: TGCAGTGCTAGTGACAGGGATGGCTACACCTTC
CDR3aa: CSASDRDGYTF

abundance: .
v_gene: TRBV29-1
d_gene: .
j_gene: TRBJ2-7
CDR3nt: TGCAGCGGGGGTGGGCCCTACCTGGGGCAGTACTTC
CDR3aa: CSGGGPYLGQYF

abundance: once
v_gene: TRBV2
d_gene: .
j_gene: TRBJ2-7
CDR3nt: TGTGCCAGCACTCGTTTTACAGGATACGAGCAGTACTTC
CDR3aa: CASTRFTGYEQYF

abundance: .
v_gene: TRBV6-6
d_gene: TRBD1
j_gene: TRBJ1-2
CDR3nt: TGTGCCAGCAGGAGAGGGACAGGGGGTTCCACTGGCTACACCTTC
CDR3aa: CASRRGTGGSTGYTF

abundance: .
v_gene: TRBV7-9
d_gene: TRBD1
j_gene: TRBJ1-1
CDR3nt: TGTGCCAGCAGTTCTGGACAGGGGATAAGATCGCGGACTGAAGCTTTCTTT
CDR3aa: CASSSGQGIRSRTEAFF

abundance: .
v_gene: TRBV7-2
d_gene: .
j_gene: TRBJ2-2
CDR3nt: TGTGCCAGCAGCCCAGGACCGCTTCGCCCCGGGGAGCTGTTTTTT
CDR3aa: CASSPGPLRPGELFF

abundance: .
v_gene: TRBV7-8
d_gene: .
j_gene: TRBJ1-3
CDR3nt: TGTGCCAGCAGCTTAGTGTGGCAGGGTGGGAACACCATATATTTT
CDR3aa: CASSLVWQGGNTIYF

abundance: .
v_gene: TRBV30
d_gene: TRBD1
j_gene: TRBJ1-2
CDR3nt: TGTGCCTGGAGTGGACAGGGCTATGGCTACACCTTC
CDR3aa: CAWSGQGYGYTF

abundance: few
v_gene: TRBV19
d_gene: .
j_gene: TRBJ2-2
CDR3nt: TGTGCCAGTAGTATTCAAGCGGCGAACACCGGGGAGCTGTTTTTT
CDR3aa: CASSIQAANTGELFF

abundance: .
v_gene: TRBV6-6
d_gene: .
j_gene: TRBJ2-1
CDR3nt: TGTGCCAGCAGCTACTCGGGAGATAGCTCCTACAATGAGCAGTTCTTC
CDR3aa: CASSYSGDSSYNEQFF

abundance: .
v_gene: TRBV30
d_gene: .
j_gene: TRBJ1-2
CDR3nt: TGTGCCTGGAGCAAAACAGGGTTATGGGGCTACACCTTC
CDR3aa: CAWSKTGLWGYTF

abundance: .
v_gene: TRBV7-2
d_gene: .
j_gene: TRBJ2-5
CDR3nt: TGTGCCAGCAGCTTAGGCTCGCGGGTTGAGCCCCTGGGGACCCAGTACTTC
CDR3aa: CASSLGSRVEPLGTQYF

abundance: .
v_gene: TRBV19
d_gene: .
j_gene: TRBJ1-1
CDR3nt: TGTGCCAGTAGTACCTTGGACGGGAGCTTTGAAGCTTTCTTT
CDR3aa: CASSTLDGSFEAFF

abundance: once
v_gene: TRBV13
d_gene: TRBD1
j_gene: TRBJ1-3
CDR3nt: TGTGCCAGCAGTTCAACCGGAGGGACAGCCTCTGGAAACACCATATATTTT
CDR3aa: CASSSTGGTASGNTIYF

abundance: .
v_gene: TRBV15
d_gene: TRBD2
j_gene: TRBJ2-4
CDR3nt: TGTGCCACTCAGGCGGGACTAGCGGGAGGGGGCAAAAACATTCAGTACTTC
CDR3aa: CATQAGLAGGGKNIQYF

abundance: .
v_gene: TRBV10-3
d_gene: TRBD1
j_gene: TRBJ1-2
CDR3nt: TGTGCCGCCTTCACAGGGGGCGTGGACTATGGCTACACCTTC
CDR3aa: CAAFTGGVDYGYTF